The T cell receptor beta chain under discussion was sequenced for a study of blood T cell repertoires in COVID-19 (dated by TCRdb to about 2020). About the study as a whole: Collaborator samples came from the United States, Italy and Spain and covered acute and convalescent phases of COVID-19. The material from the prospective study consisted of cDNA or gDNA derived from T cells, B-cell-depleted T cells, or PBMCs. The dataset comprised deeply sampled blood TCRbeta repertoires from subjects exposed to, actively infected with, or recovered from COVID-19. A freely available public database, intended as a resource for researchers studying the immune response to SARS-CoV-2, is where the repertoires were released. The samples were drawn from the first 160 participants of the ongoing ImmuneRACE study and from 950 to 1,500 subjects provided by 6 global collaborators. The sample metadata nearly always contained a de-identified subject ID, COVID-19 status, age in years and sex. Where available, HLA class I and class II types were obtained from metadata supplied by the sample provider rather than from assay-based typing.

TCRbeta CDR3 regions were amplified from genomic DNA using the immunoSEQ Assay, a bias-controlled multiplex PCR. In the authors' own workflow: Within the assay, amplification of reference gene primers was used to estimate how many nucleated cells each sample contained. To quantify the absolute abundance of each unique TCRbeta CDR3 rearrangement, sequence reads were collapsed and filtered. For each sample, productive Simpson clonality was calculated as the square root of Simpson's diversity index across productive rearrangements. Held by TCRdb, this immuneACCESS table contains in-frame sequences only and omits some clones. Under half of the omission traces to an unresolved V gene where checked; the cause of the rest is unknown. That table gives V, J and clone size, and the DNA gave D and trimming. The sample yields around 100,000 clones; 85% were counted once. Clones ranked in the top ten supply roughly an eighth of the sample.

Results and caveats for the whole study, not just this receptor: The amount of clinical and demographic metadata varied by source and participant and was provided uncurated.

Remarks on this clone: No cognate antigen has been identified for it. Base qualities are not at hand, and no much larger clone is one base apart.

Reading from cysteine to phenylalanine, the CDR3 counts 13 amino acids. Of all the DNA, just the CDR3 is kept, 39 bases in frame from base 1. Relative to germline, V is 0 bases shorter and J is 10 bases shorter, with 12 bases between their ends. CDR1 and CDR2 (SGHAT, FQNNGV) derive from the germline V gene. Whole blood was collected in K2EDTA tubes by collaborating institutions according to the institutions' own protocols. For TCRbeta analysis, collaborators shipped samples as frozen whole blood, isolated PBMCs, or DNA extracted from either of those sample types. This sequence was found in a human donor in a cohort sampled during active COVID-19. The chain uses TRBV11-2 and TRBJ1-1, with TRBD1 tentatively as D gene (5 bases match). The sample consisted of peripheral blood. The CDR3 amino acid sequence is: CASSLDQGVVAFF. The bases are TGTGCCAGCAGCTTAGATCAAGGGGTTGTAGCTTTCTTT.